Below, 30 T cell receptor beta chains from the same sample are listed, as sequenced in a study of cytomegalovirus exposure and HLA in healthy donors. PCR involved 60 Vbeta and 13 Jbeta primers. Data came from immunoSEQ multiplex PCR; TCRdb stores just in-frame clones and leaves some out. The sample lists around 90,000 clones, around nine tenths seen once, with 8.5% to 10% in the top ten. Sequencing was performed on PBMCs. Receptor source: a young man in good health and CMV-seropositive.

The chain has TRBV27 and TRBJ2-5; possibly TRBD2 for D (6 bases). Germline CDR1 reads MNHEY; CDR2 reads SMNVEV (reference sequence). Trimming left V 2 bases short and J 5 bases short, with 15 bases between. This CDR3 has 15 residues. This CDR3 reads CASSLDGRSGETQYF. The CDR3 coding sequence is TGTGCCAGCAGTTTAGATGGGAGGAGCGGGGAGACCCAGTACTTC.

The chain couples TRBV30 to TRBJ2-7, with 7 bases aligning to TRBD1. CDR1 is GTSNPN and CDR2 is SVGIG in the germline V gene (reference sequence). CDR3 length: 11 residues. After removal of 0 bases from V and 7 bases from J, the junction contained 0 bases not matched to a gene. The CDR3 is CAWSVRGEQYF. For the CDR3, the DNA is TGTGCCTGGAGTGTCAGGGGGGAGCAGTACTTC.

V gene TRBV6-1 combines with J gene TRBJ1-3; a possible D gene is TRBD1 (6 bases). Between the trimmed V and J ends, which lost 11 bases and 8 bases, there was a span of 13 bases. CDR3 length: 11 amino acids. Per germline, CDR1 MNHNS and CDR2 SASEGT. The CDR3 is CARNRVHTIYF. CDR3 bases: TGTGCCCGCAACAGGGTCCACACCATATATTTT.

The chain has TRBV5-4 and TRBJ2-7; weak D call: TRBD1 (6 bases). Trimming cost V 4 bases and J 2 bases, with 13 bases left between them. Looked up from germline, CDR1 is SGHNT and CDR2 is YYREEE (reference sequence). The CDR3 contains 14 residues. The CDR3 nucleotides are TGTGCCAGCAGCCCCGGCAGGGGCCCCTACGAGCAGTACTTC. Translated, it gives CASSPGRGPYEQYF.

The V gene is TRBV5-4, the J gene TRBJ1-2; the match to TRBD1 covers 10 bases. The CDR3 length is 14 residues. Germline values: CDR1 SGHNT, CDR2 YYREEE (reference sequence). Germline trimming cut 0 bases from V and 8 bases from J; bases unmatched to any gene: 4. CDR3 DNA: TGTGCCAGCAGCTTGGGACAGGGGGCGGGAGGCTACACCTTC. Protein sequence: CASSLGQGAGGYTF.

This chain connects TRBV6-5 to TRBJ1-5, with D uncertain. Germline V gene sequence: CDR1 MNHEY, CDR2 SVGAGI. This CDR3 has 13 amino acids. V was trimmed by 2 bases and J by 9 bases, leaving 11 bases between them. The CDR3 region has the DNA TGTGCCAGCAGTTACCGGGGTTCCGGGCCCCAGCATTTT. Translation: CASSYRGSGPQHF.

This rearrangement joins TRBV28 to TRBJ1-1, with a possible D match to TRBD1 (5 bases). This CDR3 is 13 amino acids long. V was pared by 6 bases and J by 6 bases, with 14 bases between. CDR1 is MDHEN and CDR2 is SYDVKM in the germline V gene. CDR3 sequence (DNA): TGTGCCAGCAGAGACAGCGTCCGCCCTGAAGCTTTCTTT. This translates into CASRDSVRPEAFF.

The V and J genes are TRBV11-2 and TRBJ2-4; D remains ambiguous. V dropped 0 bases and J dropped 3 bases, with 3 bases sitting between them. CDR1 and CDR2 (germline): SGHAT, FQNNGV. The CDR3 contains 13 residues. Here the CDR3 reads CASSLDFKNIQYF. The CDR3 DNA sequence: TGTGCCAGCAGCTTAGACTTCAAAAACATTCAGTACTTC.

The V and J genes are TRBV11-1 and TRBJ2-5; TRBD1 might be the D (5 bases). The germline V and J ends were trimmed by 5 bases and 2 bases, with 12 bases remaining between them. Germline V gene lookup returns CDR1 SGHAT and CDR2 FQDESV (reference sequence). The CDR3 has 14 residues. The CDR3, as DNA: TGTGCCAGCAGCCTCCGACAGAAACAAGAGACCCAGTACTTC. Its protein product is CASSLRQKQETQYF.

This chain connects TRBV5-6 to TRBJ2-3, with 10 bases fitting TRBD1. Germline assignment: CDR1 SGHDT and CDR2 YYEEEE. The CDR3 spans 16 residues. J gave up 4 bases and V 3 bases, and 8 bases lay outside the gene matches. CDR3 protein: CASSSTGQGEPDTQYF. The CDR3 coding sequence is TGTGCCAGCAGCTCCACTGGACAGGGGGAGCCAGATACGCAGTATTTT.

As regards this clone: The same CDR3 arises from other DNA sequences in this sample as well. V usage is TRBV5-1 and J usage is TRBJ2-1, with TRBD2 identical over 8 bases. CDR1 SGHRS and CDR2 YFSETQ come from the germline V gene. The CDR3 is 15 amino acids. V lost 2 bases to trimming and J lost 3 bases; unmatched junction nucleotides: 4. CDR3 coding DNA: TGCGCCAGCAGCTTTTTAGCGGGAAACTACAATGAGCAGTTCTTC. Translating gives CASSFLAGNYNEQFF.

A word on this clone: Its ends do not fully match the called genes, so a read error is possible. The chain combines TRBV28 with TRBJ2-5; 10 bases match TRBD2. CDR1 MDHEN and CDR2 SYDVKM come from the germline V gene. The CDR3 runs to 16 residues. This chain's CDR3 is CASRSVIAGGRETQYF. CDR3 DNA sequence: TGTGCCAGTAGGTCGGTAATAGCGGGAGGTCGAGAGACCCAATACTTC.

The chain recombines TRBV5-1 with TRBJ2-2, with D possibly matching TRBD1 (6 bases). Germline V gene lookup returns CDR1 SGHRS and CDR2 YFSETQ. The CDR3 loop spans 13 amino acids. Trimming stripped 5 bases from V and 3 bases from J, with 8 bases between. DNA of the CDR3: TGCGCCAGCAGTACAGGGTACACCGGGGAGCTGTTTTTT. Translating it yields CASSTGYTGELFF. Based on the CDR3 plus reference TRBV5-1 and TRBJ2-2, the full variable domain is KAGVTQTPRYLIKTRGQQVTLSCSPISGHRSVSWYQQTPGQGLQFLFEYFSETQRNKGNFPGRFSGRQFSNSRSEMNVSTLELGDSALYLCASSTGYTGELFFGEGSRLTVL.

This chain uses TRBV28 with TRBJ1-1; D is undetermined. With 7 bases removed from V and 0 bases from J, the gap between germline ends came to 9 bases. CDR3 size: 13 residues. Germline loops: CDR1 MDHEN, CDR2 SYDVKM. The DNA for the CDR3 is TGTGCCAGCACCTTAGAGATGAACACTGAAGCTTTCTTT. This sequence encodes CASTLEMNTEAFF.

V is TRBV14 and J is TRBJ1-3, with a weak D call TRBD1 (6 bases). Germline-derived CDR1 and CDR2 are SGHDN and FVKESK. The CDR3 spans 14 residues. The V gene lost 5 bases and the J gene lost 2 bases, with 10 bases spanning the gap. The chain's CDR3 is CASSDGQPGNTIYF. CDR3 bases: TGTGCCAGCAGCGATGGACAGCCTGGAAACACCATATATTTT.

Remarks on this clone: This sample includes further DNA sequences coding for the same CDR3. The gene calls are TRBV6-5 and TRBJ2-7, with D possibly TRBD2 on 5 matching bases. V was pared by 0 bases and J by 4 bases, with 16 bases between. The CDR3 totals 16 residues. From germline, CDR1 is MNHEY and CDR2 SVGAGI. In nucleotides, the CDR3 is TGTGCCAGCAGTTACTCGACCGTGCACGGGATTTACGAGCAGTACTTC. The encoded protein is CASSYSTVHGIYEQYF.

CDR3 region: CAISRGQTGSGANVLTF. In nucleotides, the CDR3 is TGTGCCATCAGTAGGGGACAGACGGGCTCTGGGGCCAACGTCCTGACTTTC. The chain links TRBV10-3 to TRBJ2-6; TRBD1 agrees at 7 bases. The junction had 7 bases not matched to a gene; V was cut back by 5 bases and J by 0 bases. This CDR3 has 17 residues. Germline CDR1 reads ENHRY; CDR2 reads SYGVKD.

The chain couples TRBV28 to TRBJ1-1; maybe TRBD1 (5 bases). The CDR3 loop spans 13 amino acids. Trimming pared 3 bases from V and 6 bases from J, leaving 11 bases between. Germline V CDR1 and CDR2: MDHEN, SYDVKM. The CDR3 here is CASSLRGGAEAFF. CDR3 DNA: TGTGCCAGCAGTTTGAGAGGAGGGGCTGAAGCTTTCTTT. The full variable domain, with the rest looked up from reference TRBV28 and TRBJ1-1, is DVKVTQSSRYLVKRTGEKVFLECVQDMDHENMFWYRQDPGLGLRLIYFSYDVKMKEKGDIPEGYSVSREKKERFSLILESASTNQTSMYLCASSLRGGAEAFFGQGTRLTVV.

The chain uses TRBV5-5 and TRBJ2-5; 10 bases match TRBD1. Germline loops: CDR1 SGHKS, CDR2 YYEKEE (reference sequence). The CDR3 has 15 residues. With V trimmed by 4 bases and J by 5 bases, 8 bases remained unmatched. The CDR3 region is CASSADRGRWETQYF. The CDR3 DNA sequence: TGTGCCAGCAGCGCCGACAGGGGGCGTTGGGAGACCCAGTACTTC.

CDR3 sequence reads: CASSLAGNTIYF. Here the CDR3 DNA reads TGCGCCAGCAGCTTGGCGGGAAACACCATATATTTT. The V call is TRBV5-1, the J call TRBJ1-3; D is unclear. Trimming took off 0 bases at V and 4 bases at J, with 2 bases between the two ends. Germline loops: CDR1 SGHRS, CDR2 YFSETQ. There are 12 residues in the CDR3.

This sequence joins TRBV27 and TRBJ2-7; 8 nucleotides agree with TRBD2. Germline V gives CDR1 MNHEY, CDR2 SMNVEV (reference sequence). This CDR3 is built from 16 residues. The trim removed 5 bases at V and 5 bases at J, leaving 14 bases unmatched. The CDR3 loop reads CASSASGGAPTNEQYF. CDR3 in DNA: TGTGCCAGCAGTGCCTCCGGGGGGGCCCCTACTAACGAGCAGTACTTC.

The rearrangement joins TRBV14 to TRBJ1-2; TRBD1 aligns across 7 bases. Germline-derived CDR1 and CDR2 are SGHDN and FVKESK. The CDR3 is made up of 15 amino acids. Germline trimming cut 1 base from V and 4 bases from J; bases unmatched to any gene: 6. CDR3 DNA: TGTGCCAGCAGCCAAGCCCCGACAGGGACCTATGGCTACACCTTC. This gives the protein CASSQAPTGTYGYTF. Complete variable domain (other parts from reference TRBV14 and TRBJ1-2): EAGVTQFPSHSVIEKGQTVTLRCDPISGHDNLYWYRRVMGKEIKFLLHFVKESKQDESGMPNNRFLAERTGGTYSTLKVQPAELEDSGVYFCASSQAPTGTYGYTFGSGTRLTVV.

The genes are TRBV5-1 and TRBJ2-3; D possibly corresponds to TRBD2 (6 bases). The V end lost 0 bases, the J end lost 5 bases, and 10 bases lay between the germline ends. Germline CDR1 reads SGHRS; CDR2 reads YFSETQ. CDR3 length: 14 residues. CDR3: CASSLGRAEDTQYF. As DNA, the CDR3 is TGCGCCAGCAGCTTGGGGAGGGCTGAAGATACGCAGTATTTT.

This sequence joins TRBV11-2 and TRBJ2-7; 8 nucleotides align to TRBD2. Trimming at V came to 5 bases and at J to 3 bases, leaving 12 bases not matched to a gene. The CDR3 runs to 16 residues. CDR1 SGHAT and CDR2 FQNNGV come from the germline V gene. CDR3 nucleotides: TGTGCCAGCAGCCCAAGTTGGGGGACTAGTGTCTACGAGCAGTACTTC. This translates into CASSPSWGTSVYEQYF.

The CDR3 loop is CASSEYGANSYEQYF. The CDR3 region has the DNA TGTGCCAGCAGTGAATACGGAGCGAACTCCTACGAGCAGTACTTC. V gene TRBV25-1 combines with J gene TRBJ2-7; D is unclear. Germline values: CDR1 MGHDK, CDR2 SYGVNS. Trimming left V 0 bases short and J 0 bases short, with 9 bases between. CDR3 length: 15 amino acids.

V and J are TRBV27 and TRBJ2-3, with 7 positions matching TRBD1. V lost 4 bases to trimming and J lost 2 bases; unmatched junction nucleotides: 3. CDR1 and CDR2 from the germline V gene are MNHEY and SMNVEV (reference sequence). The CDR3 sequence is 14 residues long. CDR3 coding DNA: TGTGCCAGCAGTTCGACAGGGAACACAGATACGCAGTATTTT. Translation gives CASSSTGNTDTQYF.

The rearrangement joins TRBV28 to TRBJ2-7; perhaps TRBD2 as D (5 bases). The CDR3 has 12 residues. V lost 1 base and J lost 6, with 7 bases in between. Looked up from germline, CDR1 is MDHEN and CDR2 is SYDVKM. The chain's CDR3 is CASSLLGSEQYF. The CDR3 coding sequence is TGTGCCAGCAGTTTATTAGGGAGCGAGCAGTACTTC.

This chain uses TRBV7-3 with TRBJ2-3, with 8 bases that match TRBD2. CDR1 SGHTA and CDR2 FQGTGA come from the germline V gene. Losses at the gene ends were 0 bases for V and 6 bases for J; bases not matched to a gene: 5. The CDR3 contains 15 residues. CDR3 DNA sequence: TGTGCCAGCAGCTTAACGCCCGGGAGGGCTGATACGCAGTATTTT. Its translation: CASSLTPGRADTQYF.

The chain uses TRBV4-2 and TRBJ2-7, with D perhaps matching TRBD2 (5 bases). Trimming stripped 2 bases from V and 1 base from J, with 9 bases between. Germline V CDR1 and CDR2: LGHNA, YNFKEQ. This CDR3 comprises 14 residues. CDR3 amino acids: CASSQPLESYEQYF. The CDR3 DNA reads TGTGCCAGCAGCCAACCACTAGAATCCTACGAGCAGTACTTC.

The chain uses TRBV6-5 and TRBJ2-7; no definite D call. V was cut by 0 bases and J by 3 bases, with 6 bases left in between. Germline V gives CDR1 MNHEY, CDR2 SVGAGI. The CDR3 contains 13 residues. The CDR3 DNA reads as TGTGCCAGCAGTTACTCGAGAGGCTACGAGCAGTACTTC. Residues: CASSYSRGYEQYF.